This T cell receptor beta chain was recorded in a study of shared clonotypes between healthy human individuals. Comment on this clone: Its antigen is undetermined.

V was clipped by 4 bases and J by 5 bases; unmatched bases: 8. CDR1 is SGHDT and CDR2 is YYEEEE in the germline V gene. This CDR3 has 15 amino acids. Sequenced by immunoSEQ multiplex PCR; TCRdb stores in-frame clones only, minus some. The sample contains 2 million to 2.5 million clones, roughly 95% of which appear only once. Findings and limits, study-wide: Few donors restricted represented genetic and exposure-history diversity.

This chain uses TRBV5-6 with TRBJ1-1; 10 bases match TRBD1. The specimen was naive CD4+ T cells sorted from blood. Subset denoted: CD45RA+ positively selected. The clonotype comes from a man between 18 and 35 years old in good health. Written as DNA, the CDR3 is TGTGCCAGCAGCACCCCGGGACAGGGGAATACTGAAGCTTTCTTT. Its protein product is CASSTPGQGNTEAFF.